Below are 21 T cell receptor beta chains sequenced from a single sample in a study of PD-1 blockade in classical Hodgkin lymphoma. Relapse was seen in all patients after autologous stem cell transplantation, and brentuximab vedotin exposure was variable. Repertoires were generated with immunoSEQ multiplex PCR, while TCRdb's copy carries only in-frame clones and drops some. The sample lists tens of thousands of clones; about three quarters were seen once. The specimen was peripheral blood mononuclear cells (PBMCs), collected before the second cycle of nivolumab. These receptors were obtained from a human donor with classical Hodgkin lymphoma.

The gene calls are TRBV5-6 and TRBJ2-7; no definite D call. Germline CDR1 reads SGHDT; CDR2 reads YYEEEE. The CDR3 extends over 14 amino acids. V was trimmed by 4 bases and J by 5 bases, leaving 16 bases between them. This chain's CDR3 is CASSPYDVADEQYF. In nucleotides, the CDR3 is TGTGCCAGCAGCCCTTATGATGTGGCAGACGAGCAGTACTTC.

The V and J genes are TRBV18 and TRBJ1-6, with D possibly being TRBD1 (5 bases). Trimming left V 0 bases short and J 9 bases short, with 12 bases between. The CDR3 sequence is 15 residues long. CDR1 and CDR2 (germline): KGHSH, LQKENI. CDR3 loop: CASSPPSRAGSPLHF. The DNA of the CDR3 is TGTGCCAGCTCACCACCCAGCAGGGCTGGTTCACCCCTCCACTTT.

This sequence joins TRBV6-5 and TRBJ1-1; 8 bases agree with TRBD1. V lost 6 bases to trimming and J lost 5 bases; unmatched junction nucleotides: 8. This CDR3 has 14 residues. Germline loops: CDR1 MNHEY, CDR2 SVGAGI. CDR3 protein: CASSYRTGKTEAFF. CDR3 bases: TGTGCCAGCAGCTATCGGACAGGGAAAACTGAAGCTTTCTTT.

This clone was counted only a few times. The genes are TRBV4-1 and TRBJ2-3, with 11 bases lining up with TRBD2. Germline values: CDR1 MGHRA, CDR2 YSYEKL. The CDR3 has 16 amino acids. CDR3 sequence: CATQNLAGGGTDTQYF. CDR3 DNA sequence: TGCGCGACACAAAATTTAGCGGGGGGGGGCACAGATACGCAGTATTTT.

The J gene is TRBJ1-2, the V gene TRBV5-1; D gene uncertain. This CDR3 has 13 residues. V was trimmed by 0 bases and J by 5 bases, leaving 8 bases between them. Germline lookup yields CDR1 SGHRS and CDR2 YFSETQ. CDR3 DNA sequence: TGCGCCAGCAGCTTGGGACCGGAGTATGGCTACACCTTC. Translation: CASSLGPEYGYTF.

V gene TRBV7-2 combines with J gene TRBJ2-1, with D tentatively TRBD2 (6 bases). Germline-derived CDR1 and CDR2 are SGHTA and FQGNSA. CDR3 size: 13 residues. The V end was cut by 6 bases, the J end by 4 bases, with 10 bases between. CDR3 loop: CASRSGWYNEQFF. In DNA, the CDR3 is TGTGCCAGCAGAAGCGGGTGGTACAATGAGCAGTTCTTC.

This sequence joins TRBV11-2 and TRBJ2-2; tentative D call: TRBD1 (5 bases). Between the trimmed V and J ends, which lost 2 bases and 3 bases, there was a span of 13 bases. Germline CDR1 is SGHAT and CDR2 is FQNNGV. The CDR3 is 16 residues long. As DNA, the CDR3 is TGTGCCAGCAGCTTAAGATGGGGCTGGGACACCGGGGAGCTGTTTTTT. Translation gives CASSLRWGWDTGELFF.

The chain has TRBV5-1 and TRBJ1-2, with D perhaps matching TRBD1 (6 bases). CDR1 is SGHRS, CDR2 YFSETQ, per germline. CDR3 length: 14 amino acids. The V and J ends lost 2 bases and 6 bases respectively, with 14 bases between them. The DNA of the CDR3 is TGCGCCAGCAGCTTATCAACAGGGTTCGATGGCTACACCTTC. It translates to CASSLSTGFDGYTF.

The chain links TRBV7-9 to TRBJ2-3; 8 nucleotides agree with TRBD2. V trimming: 3 bases; J trimming: 1 base; junction bases outside the gene matches: 6. Germline assignment: CDR1 SEHNR and CDR2 FQNEAQ (reference sequence). The CDR3 spans 16 residues. For the CDR3, the DNA is TGTGCCAGCAGCTTGGAGAGCGGGGGCCGCACAGATACGCAGTATTTT. It translates to CASSLESGGRTDTQYF.

The chain uses TRBV4-3 and TRBJ1-4; TRBD1 aligns across 8 bases. Trimming took 1 base from V and 4 from J; bases not matched to a gene: 11. Germline values: CDR1 LGHNA, CDR2 YSLEER. The CDR3 is made up of 18 amino acids. CDR3 residues: CASSQVATGASSNEKLFF. In DNA, the CDR3 is TGCGCCAGCAGCCAAGTTGCGACAGGGGCCTCCAGTAATGAAAAACTGTTTTTT.

The chain combines TRBV6-5 with TRBJ2-1; 8 positions agree with TRBD2. The CDR3 has 15 residues. The V gene's germline CDR1 is MNHEY and CDR2 SVGAGI. V lost 2 bases to trimming and J lost 9 bases; unmatched junction nucleotides: 9. Here the CDR3 reads CASSYLGAGGGEQFF. The CDR3, as DNA: TGTGCCAGCAGTTACCTCGGCGCGGGGGGCGGTGAGCAGTTCTTC.

The chain uses TRBV6-5 and TRBJ2-2; 7 bases fit TRBD1. This CDR3 has 15 residues. Trimming removed 5 bases from V and 2 bases from J; junction bases left unmatched: 5. In germline, CDR1 is MNHEY, CDR2 SVGAGI. The DNA for the CDR3 is TGTGCCAGCAGTCCGACAGGGCCAAACACCGGGGAGCTGTTTTTT. Translating gives CASSPTGPNTGELFF.

This clone was seen a single time. This chain links TRBV29-1 with TRBJ2-7; maybe TRBD1 (5 bases). The CDR3 has 13 amino acids. Trimming cost V 3 bases and J 2 bases, with 11 bases left between them. Germline loops: CDR1 SQVTM, CDR2 ANQGSEA. CDR3 in amino acids: CSVEVRVPYEQYF. For the CDR3, the DNA is TGCAGCGTTGAGGTCAGGGTCCCCTACGAGCAGTACTTC.

The genes are TRBV6-1 and TRBJ2-7, with D unclear. The germline V gene has CDR1 MNHNS and CDR2 SASEGT. The CDR3 covers 15 residues. V gave up 1 base and J gave up 3 bases, with 13 bases separating them. CDR3 residues: CASSEEPRAGYEQYF. The CDR3, as DNA: TGTGCCAGCAGTGAAGAACCACGGGCAGGCTACGAGCAGTACTTC.

The chain recombines TRBV28 with TRBJ1-5; a possible D gene is TRBD1 (5 bases). The germline V gene encodes CDR1 MDHEN and CDR2 SYDVKM. V was trimmed by 7 bases and J by 4 bases, leaving 17 bases between them. This CDR3 has 15 residues. CDR3 nucleotide sequence: TGTGCCAGCAATGGGGAGGGGCTGGGGAATCAGCCCCAGCATTTT. Translation gives CASNGEGLGNQPQHF. Based on the CDR3 plus reference TRBV28 and TRBJ1-5, the full variable domain is DVKVTQSSRYLVKRTGEKVFLECVQDMDHENMFWYRQDPGLGLRLIYFSYDVKMKEKGDIPEGYSVSREKKERFSLILESASTNQTSMYLCASNGEGLGNQPQHFGDGTRLSIL.

This sequence joins TRBV4-1 and TRBJ1-1, with 7 bases lining up with TRBD1. The length of the CDR3 is 15 residues. V shed 3 bases and J 5 bases; nucleotides not matched to a gene: 9. Germline V lookup: CDR1 MGHRA, CDR2 YSYEKL. CDR3 amino acids: CASSHPTGRSTEAFF. The CDR3 nucleotides read TGCGCCAGCAGCCACCCGACAGGGCGCTCGACTGAAGCTTTCTTT.

The rearrangement joins TRBV7-3 to TRBJ2-1, with a weak D call TRBD2 (5 bases). Germline V gives CDR1 SGHTA, CDR2 FQGTGA. The CDR3 extends over 14 amino acids. Between the trimmed V and J ends, which lost 1 base and 5 bases, there was a span of 9 bases. CDR3 coding DNA: TGTGCCAGCAGCTTAATAACTAGAGACAATGAGCAGTTCTTC. This gives the protein CASSLITRDNEQFF.

The chain links TRBV28 to TRBJ1-2, with D perhaps TRBD1 (5 bases). Germline CDR1 MDHEN, CDR2 SYDVKM. This CDR3 is built from 14 residues. V was pared by 5 bases and J by 4 bases, with 14 bases between. The CDR3 here is CASSRLQGLYGYTF. In nucleotides, the CDR3 is TGTGCCAGCAGTAGACTTCAGGGCCTCTATGGCTACACCTTC.

The rearrangement joins TRBV2 to TRBJ2-7; D assignment may be TRBD1 or TRBD2 (5 bases each). Trimming left V 4 bases short and J 3 bases short, with 22 bases between. CDR3 length: 17 residues. The germline V gene has CDR1 SNHLY and CDR2 FYNNEI. In DNA form, the CDR3 reads TGTGCCAGCAGTGTAGACCTCTCCGGGACCTCTGACTACGAGCAGTACTTC. Its translation: CASSVDLSGTSDYEQYF.

The chain is built from TRBV11-3 and TRBJ2-7; D call uncertain. Per germline, CDR1 SGHNT and CDR2 YENEEA. Trimming left V 1 base short and J 5 bases short, with 3 bases between. The CDR3 runs 11 residues. CDR3: CASSLGDEQYF. CDR3 nucleotides: TGTGCCAGCAGCTTAGGAGACGAGCAGTACTTC.

Relative to its sample, this clone is medium-sized. This sequence joins TRBV18 and TRBJ1-1; D uncertain. This CDR3 comprises 12 residues. The germline CDR1 and CDR2 sequences are KGHSH and LQKENI. V lost 3 bases, J lost 7 bases, and 9 bases lay in between. The CDR3 DNA reads TGTGCCAGCTCACCCGACCGAAATGAAGCTTTCTTT. Its protein product is CASSPDRNEAFF.